This T cell receptor beta chain was sequenced for a study of early T cells in non-severe SARS-CoV-2 infection. In the library, individual cDNA molecules carried attached unique molecular identifiers. TCRdb re-analysed the 5' RACE reads in MiXCR, keeping a single row per CDR3 protein. The table records under 35,000 distinct CDR3 sequences, approximately 5.5% of them present only once. CDR3 size: 15 residues. V dropped 3 bases and J dropped 3 bases, with 13 bases sitting between them. This clonotype appeared a few times. The TCR sequence derives from an adult who was a healthcare worker with PCR-confirmed SARS-CoV-2 infection or an uninfected control (not recorded which). Sequencing used whole blood. This chain connects TRBV12-3 or TRBV12-4 to TRBJ2-3; D not certain. CDR3 residues: CASSLMSSPTDTQYF. The CDR3 DNA reads as TGTGCCAGCAGTTTGATGAGCAGCCCGACAGATACGCAGTATTTT.